Detailed here is one T cell receptor (beta chain). This record comes from a study of blood T cell repertoires in COVID-19. Study information: COVID-19 samples collected from the United States, Italy and Spain covered acute and convalescent phases. Sample material is recorded as cDNA or gDNA derived from T cells, B-cell-depleted T cells, or PBMCs.

Libraries were prepared by immunoSEQ multiplex PCR; TCRdb keeps only in-frame clonotypes and omits some of them. Of some 280,000 clones listed, roughly 88% are singletons. Sequenced: peripheral blood. This TCR derives from a woman aged 30 to 39 with active or convalescent COVID-19.

The CDR3 nucleotides are TGTGCCAGCAGCTCCCCCCTTAGCCGGGGGTCCTACAATGAGCAGTTCTTC. Translation gives CASSSPLSRGSYNEQFF. The chain couples TRBV5-6 to TRBJ2-1; a weak D match, TRBD2 (6 bases). This CDR3 is 17 amino acids long. Germline assignment: CDR1 SGHDT and CDR2 YYEEEE. Deletions cut 3 bases from V and 1 base from J, with 17 bases between.